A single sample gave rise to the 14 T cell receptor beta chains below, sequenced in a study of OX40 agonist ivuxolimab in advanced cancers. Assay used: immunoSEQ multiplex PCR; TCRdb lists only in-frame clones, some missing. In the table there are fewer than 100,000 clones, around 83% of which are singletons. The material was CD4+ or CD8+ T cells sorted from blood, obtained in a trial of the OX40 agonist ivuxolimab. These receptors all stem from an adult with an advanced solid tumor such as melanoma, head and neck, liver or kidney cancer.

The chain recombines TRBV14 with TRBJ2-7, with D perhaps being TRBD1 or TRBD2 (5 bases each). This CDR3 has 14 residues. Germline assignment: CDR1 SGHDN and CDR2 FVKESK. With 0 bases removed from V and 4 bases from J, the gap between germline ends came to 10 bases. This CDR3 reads CASSQDLGTYEQYF. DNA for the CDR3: TGTGCCAGCAGCCAAGATTTAGGGACGTACGAGCAGTACTTC.

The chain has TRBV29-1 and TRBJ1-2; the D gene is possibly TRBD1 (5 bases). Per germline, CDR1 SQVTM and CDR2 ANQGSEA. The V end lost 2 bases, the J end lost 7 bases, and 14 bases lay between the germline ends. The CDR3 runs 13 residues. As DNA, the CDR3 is TGCAGCGTTGAACAGGGTGGATCACTTGGCTACACCTTC. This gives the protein CSVEQGGSLGYTF.

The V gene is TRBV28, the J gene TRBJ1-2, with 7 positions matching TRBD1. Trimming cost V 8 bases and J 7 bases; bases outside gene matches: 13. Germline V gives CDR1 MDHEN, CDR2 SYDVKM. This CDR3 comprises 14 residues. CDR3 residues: CASHGGGLGVGYTF. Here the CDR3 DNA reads TGTGCCAGCCACGGAGGGGGCTTGGGGGTTGGCTACACCTTC.

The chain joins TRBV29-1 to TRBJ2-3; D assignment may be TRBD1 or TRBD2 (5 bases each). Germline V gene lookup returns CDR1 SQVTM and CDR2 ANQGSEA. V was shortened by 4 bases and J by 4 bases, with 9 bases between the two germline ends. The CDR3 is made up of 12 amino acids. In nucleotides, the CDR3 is TGCAGCGTTGTTGAGGGGTCAGATACGCAGTATTTT. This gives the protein CSVVEGSDTQYF.

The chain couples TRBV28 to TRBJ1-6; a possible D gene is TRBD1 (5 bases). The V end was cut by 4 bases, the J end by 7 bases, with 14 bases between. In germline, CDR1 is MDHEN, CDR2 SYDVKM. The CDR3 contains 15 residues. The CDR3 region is CASSSPTGPNSPLHF. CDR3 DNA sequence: TGTGCCAGCAGTTCTCCGACGGGACCGAATTCACCCCTCCACTTT. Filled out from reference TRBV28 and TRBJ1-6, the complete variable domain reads DVKVTQSSRYLVKRTGEKVFLECVQDMDHENMFWYRQDPGLGLRLIYFSYDVKMKEKGDIPEGYSVSREKKERFSLILESASTNQTSMYLCASSSPTGPNSPLHFGNGTRLTVT.

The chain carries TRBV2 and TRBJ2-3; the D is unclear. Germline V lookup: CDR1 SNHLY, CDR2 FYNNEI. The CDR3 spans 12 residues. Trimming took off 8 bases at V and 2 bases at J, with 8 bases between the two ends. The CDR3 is CASQTVTDTQYF. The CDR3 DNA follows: TGTGCCAGCCAGACCGTCACAGATACGCAGTATTTT.

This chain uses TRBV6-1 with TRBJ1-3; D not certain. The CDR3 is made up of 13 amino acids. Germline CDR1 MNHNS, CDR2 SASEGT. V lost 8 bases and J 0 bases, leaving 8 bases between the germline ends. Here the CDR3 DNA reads TGTGCCAGCGGGGAGAGCTCTGGAAACACCATATATTTT. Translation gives CASGESSGNTIYF.

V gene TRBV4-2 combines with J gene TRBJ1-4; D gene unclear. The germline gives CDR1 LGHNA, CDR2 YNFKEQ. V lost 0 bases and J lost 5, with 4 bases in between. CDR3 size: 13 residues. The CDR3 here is CASSQDRNEKLFF. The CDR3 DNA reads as TGTGCCAGCAGCCAAGACAGAAATGAAAAACTGTTTTTT.

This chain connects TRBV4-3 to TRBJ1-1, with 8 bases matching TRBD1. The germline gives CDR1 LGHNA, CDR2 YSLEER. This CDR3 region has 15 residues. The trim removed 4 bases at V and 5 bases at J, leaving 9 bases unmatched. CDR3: CASSLTTGARTEAFF. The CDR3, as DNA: TGCGCCAGCAGCCTCACGACAGGGGCGAGGACTGAAGCTTTCTTT.

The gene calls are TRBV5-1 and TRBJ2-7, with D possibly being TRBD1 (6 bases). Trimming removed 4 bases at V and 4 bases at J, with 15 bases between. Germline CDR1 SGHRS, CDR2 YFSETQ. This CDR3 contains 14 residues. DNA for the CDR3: TGCGCCAGCAGCCCCCTGGGACACAGTTACGAGCAGTACTTC. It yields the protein CASSPLGHSYEQYF.

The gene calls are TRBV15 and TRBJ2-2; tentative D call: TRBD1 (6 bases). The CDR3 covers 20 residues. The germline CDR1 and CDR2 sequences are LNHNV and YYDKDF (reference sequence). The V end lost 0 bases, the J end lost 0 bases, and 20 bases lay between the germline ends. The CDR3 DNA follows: TGTGCCACCAGCAGAGACTTCCCTCTGGGGGCAGGGACGAACACCGGGGAGCTGTTTTTT. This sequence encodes CATSRDFPLGAGTNTGELFF.

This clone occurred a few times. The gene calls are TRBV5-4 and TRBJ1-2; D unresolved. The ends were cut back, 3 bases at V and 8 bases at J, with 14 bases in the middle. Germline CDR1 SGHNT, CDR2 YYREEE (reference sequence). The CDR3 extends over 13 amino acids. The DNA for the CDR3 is TGTGCCAGCAGCTCGGACCCAGCGGGGGGCTACACCTTC. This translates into CASSSDPAGGYTF.

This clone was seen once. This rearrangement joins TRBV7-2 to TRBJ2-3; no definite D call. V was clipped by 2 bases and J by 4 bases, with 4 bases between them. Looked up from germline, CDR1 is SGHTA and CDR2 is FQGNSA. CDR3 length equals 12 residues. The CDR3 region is CASSLYADTQYF. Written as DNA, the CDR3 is TGTGCCAGCAGCTTATATGCAGATACGCAGTATTTT.

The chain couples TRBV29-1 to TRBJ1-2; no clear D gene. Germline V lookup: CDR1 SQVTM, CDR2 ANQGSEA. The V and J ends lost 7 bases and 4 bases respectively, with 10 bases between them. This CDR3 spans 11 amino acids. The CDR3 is CSANAGYGYTF. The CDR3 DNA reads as TGCAGCGCCAACGCGGGCTATGGCTACACCTTC.